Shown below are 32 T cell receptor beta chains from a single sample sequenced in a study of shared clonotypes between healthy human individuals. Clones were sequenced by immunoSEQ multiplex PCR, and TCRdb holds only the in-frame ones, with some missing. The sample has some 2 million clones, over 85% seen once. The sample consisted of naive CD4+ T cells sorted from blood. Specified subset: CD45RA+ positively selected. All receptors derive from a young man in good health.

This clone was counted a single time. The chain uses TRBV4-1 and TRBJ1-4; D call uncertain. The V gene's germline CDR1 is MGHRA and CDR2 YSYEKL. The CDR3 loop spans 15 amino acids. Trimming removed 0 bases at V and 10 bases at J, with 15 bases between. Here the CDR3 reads CASSQEVSTPGKLFF. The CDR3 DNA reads TGCGCCAGCAGCCAAGAGGTCTCCACCCCTGGAAAACTGTTTTTT.

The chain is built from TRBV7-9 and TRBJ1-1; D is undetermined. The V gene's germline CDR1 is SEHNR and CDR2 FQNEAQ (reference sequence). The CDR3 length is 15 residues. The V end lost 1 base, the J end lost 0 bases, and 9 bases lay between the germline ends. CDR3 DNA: TGTGCCAGCAGCTTAGAAGGGCTCATGAACACTGAAGCTTTCTTT. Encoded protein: CASSLEGLMNTEAFF.

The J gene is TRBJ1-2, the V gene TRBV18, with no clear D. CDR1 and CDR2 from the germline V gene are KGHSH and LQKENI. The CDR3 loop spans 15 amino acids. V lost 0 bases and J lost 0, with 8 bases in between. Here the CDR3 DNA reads TGTGCCAGCTCACCACCGGCTAGGCCTAACTATGGCTACACCTTC. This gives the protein CASSPPARPNYGYTF.

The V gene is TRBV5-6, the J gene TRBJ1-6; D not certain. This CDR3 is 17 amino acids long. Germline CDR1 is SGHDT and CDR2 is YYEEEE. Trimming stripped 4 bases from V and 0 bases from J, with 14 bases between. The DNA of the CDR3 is TGTGCCAGCAGCACCCGGGCGGTGAGCTCCTATAATTCACCCCTCCACTTT. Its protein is CASSTRAVSSYNSPLHF.

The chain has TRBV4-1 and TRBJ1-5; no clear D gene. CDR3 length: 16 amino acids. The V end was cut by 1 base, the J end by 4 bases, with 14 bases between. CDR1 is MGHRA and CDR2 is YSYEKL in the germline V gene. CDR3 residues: CASSQVGGLGNQPQHF. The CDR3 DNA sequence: TGCGCCAGCAGCCAAGTCGGAGGACTGGGGAATCAGCCCCAGCATTTT.

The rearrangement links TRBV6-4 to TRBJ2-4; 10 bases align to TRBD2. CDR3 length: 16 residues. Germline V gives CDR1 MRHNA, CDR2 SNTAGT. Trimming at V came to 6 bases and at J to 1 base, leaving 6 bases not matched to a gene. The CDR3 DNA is TGTGCCAGCAGGCTCGGGACTAGCGCGGCCAAAAACATTCAGTACTTC. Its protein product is CASRLGTSAAKNIQYF.

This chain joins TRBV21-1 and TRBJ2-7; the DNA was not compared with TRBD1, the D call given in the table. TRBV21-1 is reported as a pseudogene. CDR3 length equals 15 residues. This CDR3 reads CASSSTGFDIHEQYF. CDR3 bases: TGTGCCAGCAGCAGTACAGGGTTTGATATCCACGAGCAGTACTTC.

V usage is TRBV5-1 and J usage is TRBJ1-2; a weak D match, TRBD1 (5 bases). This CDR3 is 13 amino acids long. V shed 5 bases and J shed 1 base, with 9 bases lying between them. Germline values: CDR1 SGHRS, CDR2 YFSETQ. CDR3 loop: CASSDSGNYGYTF. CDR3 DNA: TGCGCCAGCAGTGACAGTGGTAACTATGGCTACACCTTC.

The CDR3 loop reads CASSRPGQGRFEQYF. Here the CDR3 DNA reads TGTGCCAGTAGTAGGCCGGGACAGGGTCGGTTCGAGCAGTACTTC. The chain links TRBV19 to TRBJ2-7; 9 bases map to TRBD1. Germline V CDR1 and CDR2: LNHDA, SQIVND (reference sequence). With V trimmed by 4 bases and J by 6 bases, 10 bases remained unmatched. This CDR3 is 15 amino acids long. The full variable domain, with the rest looked up from reference TRBV19 and TRBJ2-7, is DGGITQSPKYLFRKEGQNVTLSCEQNLNHDAMYWYRQDPGQGLRLIYYSQIVNDFQKGDIAEGYSVSREKKESFPLTVTSAQKNPTAFYLCASSRPGQGRFEQYFGPGTRLTVT.

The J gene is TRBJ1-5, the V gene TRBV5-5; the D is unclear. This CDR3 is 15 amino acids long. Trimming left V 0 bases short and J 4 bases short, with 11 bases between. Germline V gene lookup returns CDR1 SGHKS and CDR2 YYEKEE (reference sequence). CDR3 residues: CASSLADRFNQPQHF. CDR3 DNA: TGTGCCAGCAGCTTGGCGGACCGCTTTAATCAGCCCCAGCATTTT. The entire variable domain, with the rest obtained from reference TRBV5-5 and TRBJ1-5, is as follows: DAGVTQSPTHLIKTRGQQVTLRCSPISGHKSVSWYQQVLGQGPQFIFQYYEKEERGRGNFPDRFSARQFPNYSSELNVNALLLGDSALYLCASSLADRFNQPQHFGDGTRLSIL.

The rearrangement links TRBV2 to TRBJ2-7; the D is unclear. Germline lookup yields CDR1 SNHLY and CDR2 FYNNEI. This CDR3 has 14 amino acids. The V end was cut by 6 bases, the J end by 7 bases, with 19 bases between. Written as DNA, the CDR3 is TGTGCCAGCAGCCAGAGGCAGGTGGATTTGGAGCAGTACTTC. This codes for CASSQRQVDLEQYF.

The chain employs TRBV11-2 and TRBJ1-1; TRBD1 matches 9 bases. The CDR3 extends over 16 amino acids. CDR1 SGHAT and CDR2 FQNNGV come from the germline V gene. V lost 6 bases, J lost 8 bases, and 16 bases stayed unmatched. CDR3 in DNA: TGTGCCAGCAGTCCAGGGGGGCCGGGACAGGGTTTCGAAGCTTTCTTT. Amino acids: CASSPGGPGQGFEAFF.

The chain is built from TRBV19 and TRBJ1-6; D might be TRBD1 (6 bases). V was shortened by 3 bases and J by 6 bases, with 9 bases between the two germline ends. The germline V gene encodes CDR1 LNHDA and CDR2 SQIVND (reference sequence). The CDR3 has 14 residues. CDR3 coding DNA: TGTGCCAGTAGTATTGTGGACAGTAATTCACCCCTCCACTTT. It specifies CASSIVDSNSPLHF.

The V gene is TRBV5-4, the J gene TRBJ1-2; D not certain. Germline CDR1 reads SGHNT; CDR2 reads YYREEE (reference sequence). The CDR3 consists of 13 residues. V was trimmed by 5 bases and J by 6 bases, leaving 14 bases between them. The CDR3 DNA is TGTGCCAGCAGTACCCCCGTTTGGGATGGCTACACCTTC. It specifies CASSTPVWDGYTF. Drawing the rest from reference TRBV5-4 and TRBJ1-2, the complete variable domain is ETGVTQSPTHLIKTRGQQVTLRCSSQSGHNTVSWYQQALGQGPQFIFQYYREEENGRGNFPPRFSGLQFPNYSSELNVNALELDDSALYLCASSTPVWDGYTFGSGTRLTVV.

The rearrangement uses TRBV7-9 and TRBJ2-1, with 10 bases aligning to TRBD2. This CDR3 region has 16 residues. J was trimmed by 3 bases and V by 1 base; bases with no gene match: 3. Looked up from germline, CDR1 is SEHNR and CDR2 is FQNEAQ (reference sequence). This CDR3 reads CASSLGTSGYYNEQFF. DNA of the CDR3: TGTGCCAGCAGCTTAGGGACTAGCGGTTACTACAATGAGCAGTTCTTC.

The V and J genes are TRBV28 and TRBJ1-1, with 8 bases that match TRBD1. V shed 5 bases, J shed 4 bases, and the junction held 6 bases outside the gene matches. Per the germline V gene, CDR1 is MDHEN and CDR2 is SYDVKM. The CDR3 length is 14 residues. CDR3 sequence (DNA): TGTGCCAGCAGTACGACAGGGGAGGCCACTGAAGCTTTCTTT. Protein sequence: CASSTTGEATEAFF.

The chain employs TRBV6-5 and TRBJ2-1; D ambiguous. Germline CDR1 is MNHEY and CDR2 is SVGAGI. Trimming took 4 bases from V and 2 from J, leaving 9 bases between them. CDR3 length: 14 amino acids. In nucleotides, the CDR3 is TGTGCCAGCAGTTCTCTGGCTACCTACAATGAGCAGTTCTTC. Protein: CASSSLATYNEQFF.

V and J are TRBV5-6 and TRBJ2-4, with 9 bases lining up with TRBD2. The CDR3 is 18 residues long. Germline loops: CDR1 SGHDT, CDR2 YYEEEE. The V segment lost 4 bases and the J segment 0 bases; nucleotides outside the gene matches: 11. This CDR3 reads CASSKFIAGELAKNIQYF. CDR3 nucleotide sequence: TGTGCCAGCAGCAAATTTATAGCGGGAGAACTAGCCAAAAACATTCAGTACTTC.

The CDR3 protein is CASSPKGLAGGSGSYNEQFF. The CDR3 bases are TGTGCCAGCAGCCCGAAGGGACTAGCGGGAGGGAGTGGATCTTACAATGAGCAGTTCTTC. The gene calls are TRBV5-4 and TRBJ2-1; 16 bases match TRBD2. CDR3 size: 20 residues. CDR1 is SGHNT, CDR2 YYREEE, per germline (reference sequence). The ends lost 4 bases at V and 4 bases at J; junction bases unmatched: 14. Using reference TRBV5-4 and TRBJ2-1 for the parts outside the CDR3, the full variable domain is ETGVTQSPTHLIKTRGQQVTLRCSSQSGHNTVSWYQQALGQGPQFIFQYYREEENGRGNFPPRFSGLQFPNYSSELNVNALELDDSALYLCASSPKGLAGGSGSYNEQFFGPGTRLTVL.

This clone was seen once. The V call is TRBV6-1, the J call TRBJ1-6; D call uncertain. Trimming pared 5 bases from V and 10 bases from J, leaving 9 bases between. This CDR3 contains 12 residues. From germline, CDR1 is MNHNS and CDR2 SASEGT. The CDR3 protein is CASSIQGSPLHF. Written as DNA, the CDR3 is TGTGCCAGCAGTATACAAGGCTCACCCCTCCACTTT.

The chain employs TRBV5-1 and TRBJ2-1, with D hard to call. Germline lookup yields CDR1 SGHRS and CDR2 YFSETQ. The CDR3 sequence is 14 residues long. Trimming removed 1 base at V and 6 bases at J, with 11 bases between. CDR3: CASSLTNSINEQFF. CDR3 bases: TGCGCCAGCAGCTTGACCAACTCCATCAATGAGCAGTTCTTC.

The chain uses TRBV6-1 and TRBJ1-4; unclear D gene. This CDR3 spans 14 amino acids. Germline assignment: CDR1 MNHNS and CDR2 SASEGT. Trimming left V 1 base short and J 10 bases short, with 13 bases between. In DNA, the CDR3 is TGTGCCAGCAGTGAAGTCCGTACTACCGGAAAACTGTTTTTT. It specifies CASSEVRTTGKLFF.

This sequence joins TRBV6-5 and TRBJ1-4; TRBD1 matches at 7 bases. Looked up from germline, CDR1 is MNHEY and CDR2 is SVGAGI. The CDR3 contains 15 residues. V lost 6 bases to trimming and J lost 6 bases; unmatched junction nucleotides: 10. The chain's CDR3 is CASSLEGARDEKLFF. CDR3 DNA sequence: TGTGCCAGCAGCTTGGAGGGGGCTAGGGATGAAAAACTGTTTTTT.

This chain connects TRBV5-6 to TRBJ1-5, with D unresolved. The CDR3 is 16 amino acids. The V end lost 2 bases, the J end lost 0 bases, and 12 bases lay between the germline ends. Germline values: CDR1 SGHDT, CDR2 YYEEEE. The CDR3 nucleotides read TGTGCCAGCAGCTTTTTTGGAGGGAGTAGCAATCAGCCCCAGCATTTT. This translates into CASSFFGGSSNQPQHF.

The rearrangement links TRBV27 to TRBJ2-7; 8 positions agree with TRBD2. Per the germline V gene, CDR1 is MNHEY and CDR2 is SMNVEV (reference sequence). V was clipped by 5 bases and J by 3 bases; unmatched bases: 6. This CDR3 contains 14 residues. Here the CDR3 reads CASSPLAGFYEQYF. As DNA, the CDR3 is TGTGCCAGCAGTCCTTTAGCGGGATTCTACGAGCAGTACTTC.

In DNA, the CDR3 is TGTGCCAGCTCTACAGGGGGTACACTTCTCTACGAGCAGTACTTC. As protein: CASSTGGTLLYEQYF. V gene TRBV18 combines with J gene TRBJ2-7; TRBD1 matches at 8 bases. This CDR3 comprises 15 residues. The germline V gene encodes CDR1 KGHSH and CDR2 LQKENI. The V segment lost 6 bases and the J segment 3 bases; nucleotides outside the gene matches: 10.

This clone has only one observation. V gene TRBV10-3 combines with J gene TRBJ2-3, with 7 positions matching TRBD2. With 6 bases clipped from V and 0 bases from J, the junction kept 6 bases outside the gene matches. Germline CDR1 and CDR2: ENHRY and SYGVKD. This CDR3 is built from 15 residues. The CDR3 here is CAIRNSGVSTDTQYF. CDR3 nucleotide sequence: TGTGCCATCAGAAACAGCGGGGTGAGCACAGATACGCAGTATTTT.

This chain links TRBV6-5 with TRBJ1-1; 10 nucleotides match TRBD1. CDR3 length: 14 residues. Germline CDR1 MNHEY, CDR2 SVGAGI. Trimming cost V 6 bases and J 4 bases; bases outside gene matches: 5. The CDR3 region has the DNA TGTGCCAGCAGACCCCGGGACAGGGGCACTGAAGCTTTCTTT. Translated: CASRPRDRGTEAFF.

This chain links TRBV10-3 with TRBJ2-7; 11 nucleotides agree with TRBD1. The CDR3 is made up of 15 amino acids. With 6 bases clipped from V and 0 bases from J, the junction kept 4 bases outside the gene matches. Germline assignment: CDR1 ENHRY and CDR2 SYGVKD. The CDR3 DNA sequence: TGTGCCATCAGCGGGGACAGGGGGACCTCCTACGAGCAGTACTTC. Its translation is CAISGDRGTSYEQYF.

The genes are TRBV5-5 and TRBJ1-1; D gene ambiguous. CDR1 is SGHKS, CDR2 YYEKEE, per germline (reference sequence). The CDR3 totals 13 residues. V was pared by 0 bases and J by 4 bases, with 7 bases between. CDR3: CASSLVGFTEAFF. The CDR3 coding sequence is TGTGCCAGCAGCTTGGTGGGGTTCACTGAAGCTTTCTTT.

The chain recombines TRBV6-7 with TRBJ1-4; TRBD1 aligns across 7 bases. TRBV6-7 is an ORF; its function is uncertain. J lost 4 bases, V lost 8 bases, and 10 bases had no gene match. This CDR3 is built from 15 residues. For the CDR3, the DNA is TGTGCCAGCTACAGCAGGGACAGCCATAATGAAAAACTGTTTTTT. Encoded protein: CASYSRDSHNEKLFF.

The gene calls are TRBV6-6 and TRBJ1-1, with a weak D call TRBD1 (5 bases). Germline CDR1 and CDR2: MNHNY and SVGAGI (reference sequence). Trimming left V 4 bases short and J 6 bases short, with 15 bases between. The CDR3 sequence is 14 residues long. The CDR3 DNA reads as TGTGCCAGCAGTTCGGGGAGGGGCGATCCTGAAGCTTTCTTT. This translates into CASSSGRGDPEAFF.